The T cell receptor (beta chain) described here comes from a study of shared clonotypes between healthy human individuals. TCRdb's table, derived via immunoSEQ multiplex PCR, lists solely in-frame clones and lacks some. The sample has under 1,900,000 clones, approximately 98.5% seen once. The CDR3 length is 21 residues. V was cut by 0 bases and J by 5 bases, with 30 bases left in between. Germline-derived CDR1 and CDR2 are LGHNA and YSLEER. The receptor's source is a young man in good health. Material for sequencing was naive CD4+ T cells sorted from blood. The subset here: CD45RA+ positively selected. The gene calls are TRBV4-3 and TRBJ2-3, with a tentative D call TRBD2 (6 bases). This chain's CDR3 is CASSQEGRLGRRRSFVDTQYF. The CDR3 nucleotides read TGCGCCAGCAGCCAAGAAGGGCGACTAGGTCGACGTCGTTCTTTCGTAGATACGCAGTATTTT.